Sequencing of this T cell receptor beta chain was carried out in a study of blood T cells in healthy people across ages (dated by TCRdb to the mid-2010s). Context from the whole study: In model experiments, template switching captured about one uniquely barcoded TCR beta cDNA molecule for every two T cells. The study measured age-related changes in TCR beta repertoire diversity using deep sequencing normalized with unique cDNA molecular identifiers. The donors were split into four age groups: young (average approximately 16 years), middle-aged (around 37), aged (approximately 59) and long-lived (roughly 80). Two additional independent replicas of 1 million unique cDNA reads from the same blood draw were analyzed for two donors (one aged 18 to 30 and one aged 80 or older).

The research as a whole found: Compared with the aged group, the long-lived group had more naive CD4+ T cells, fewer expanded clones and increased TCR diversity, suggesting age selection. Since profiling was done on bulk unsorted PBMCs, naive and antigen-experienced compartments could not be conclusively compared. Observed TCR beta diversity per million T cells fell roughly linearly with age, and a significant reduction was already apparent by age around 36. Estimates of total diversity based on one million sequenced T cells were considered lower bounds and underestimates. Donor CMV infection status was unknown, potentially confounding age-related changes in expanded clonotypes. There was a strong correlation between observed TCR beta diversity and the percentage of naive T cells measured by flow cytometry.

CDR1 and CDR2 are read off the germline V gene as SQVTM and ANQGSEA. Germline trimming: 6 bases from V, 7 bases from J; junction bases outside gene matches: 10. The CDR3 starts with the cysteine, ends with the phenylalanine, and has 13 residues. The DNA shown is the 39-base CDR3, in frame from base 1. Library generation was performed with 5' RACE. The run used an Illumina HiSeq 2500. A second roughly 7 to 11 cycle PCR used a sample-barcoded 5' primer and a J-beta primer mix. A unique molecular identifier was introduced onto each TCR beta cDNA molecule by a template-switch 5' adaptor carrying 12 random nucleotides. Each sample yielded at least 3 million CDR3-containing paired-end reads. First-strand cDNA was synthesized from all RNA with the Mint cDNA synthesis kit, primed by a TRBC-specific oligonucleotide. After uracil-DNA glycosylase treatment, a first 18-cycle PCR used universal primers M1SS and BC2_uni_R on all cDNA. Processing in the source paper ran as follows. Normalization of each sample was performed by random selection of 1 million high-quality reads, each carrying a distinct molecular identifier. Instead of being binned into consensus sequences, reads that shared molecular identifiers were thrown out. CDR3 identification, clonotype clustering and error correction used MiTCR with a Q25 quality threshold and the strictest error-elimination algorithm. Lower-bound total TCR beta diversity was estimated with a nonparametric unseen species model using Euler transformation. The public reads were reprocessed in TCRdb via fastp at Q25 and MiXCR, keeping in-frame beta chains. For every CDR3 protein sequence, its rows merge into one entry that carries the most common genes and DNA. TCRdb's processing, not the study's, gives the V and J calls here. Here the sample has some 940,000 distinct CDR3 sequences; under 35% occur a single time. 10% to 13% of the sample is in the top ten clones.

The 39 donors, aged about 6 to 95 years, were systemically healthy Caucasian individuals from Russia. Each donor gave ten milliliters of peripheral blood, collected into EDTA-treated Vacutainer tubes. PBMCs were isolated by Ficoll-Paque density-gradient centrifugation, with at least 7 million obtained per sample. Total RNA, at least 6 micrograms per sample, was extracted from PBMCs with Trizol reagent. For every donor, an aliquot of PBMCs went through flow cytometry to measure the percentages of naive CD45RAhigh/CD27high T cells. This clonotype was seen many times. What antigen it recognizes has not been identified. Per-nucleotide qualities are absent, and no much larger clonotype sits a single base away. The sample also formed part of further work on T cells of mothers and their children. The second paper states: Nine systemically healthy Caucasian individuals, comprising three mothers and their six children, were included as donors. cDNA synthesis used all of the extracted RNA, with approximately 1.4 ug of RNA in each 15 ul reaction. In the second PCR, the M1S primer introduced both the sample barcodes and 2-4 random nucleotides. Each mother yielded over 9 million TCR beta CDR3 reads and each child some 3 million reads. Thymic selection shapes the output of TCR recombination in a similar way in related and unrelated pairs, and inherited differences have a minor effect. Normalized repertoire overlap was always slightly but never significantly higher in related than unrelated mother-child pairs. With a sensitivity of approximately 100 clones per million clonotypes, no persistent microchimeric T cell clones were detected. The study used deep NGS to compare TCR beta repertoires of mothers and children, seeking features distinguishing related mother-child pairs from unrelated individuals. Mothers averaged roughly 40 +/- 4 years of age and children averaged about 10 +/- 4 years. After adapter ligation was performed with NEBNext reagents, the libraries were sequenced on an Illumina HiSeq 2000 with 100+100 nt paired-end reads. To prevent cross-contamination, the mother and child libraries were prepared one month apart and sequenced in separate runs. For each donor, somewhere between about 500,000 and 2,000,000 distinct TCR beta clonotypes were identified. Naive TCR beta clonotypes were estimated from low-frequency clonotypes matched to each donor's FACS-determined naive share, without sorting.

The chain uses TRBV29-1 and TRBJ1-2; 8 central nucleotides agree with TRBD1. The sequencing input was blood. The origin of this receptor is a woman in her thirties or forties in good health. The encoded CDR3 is CSVGYQGATGYTF. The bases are TGCAGCGTCGGGTATCAGGGGGCTACTGGCTACACCTTC.